These 6 T cell receptor beta chains share one sample of origin, sequenced in a study of blood T cell repertoires in COVID-19 (dated by TCRdb to about 2020). The library relied on the immunoSEQ multiplex PCR assay. The immuneACCESS repertoire file appears here via TCRdb, limited to in-frame rearrangements. These files lack a portion of the clones; in checked studies, under half of the deficit traces to unresolved V genes, and the cause of the others is not known. The sample data list 190,000 or so clones, and 86% of these were observed just once. The leading ten clones occupy 2.5% to 3% of the sample. Sequenced input: peripheral blood. All receptors come from a woman aged 25 to 45 with active or convalescent COVID-19.

The gene calls are TRBV19 and TRBJ1-6; no definite D call. The CDR3 has 13 residues. Trimming pared 9 bases from V and 9 bases from J, leaving 15 bases between. CDR1 and CDR2 (germline): LNHDA, SQIVND (reference sequence). CDR3 sequence: CASRRGVGSPLHF. CDR3 nucleotides: TGTGCCAGCAGACGGGGTGTCGGTTCACCCCTCCACTTT.

This clone came up once. CDR3 residues: CASSQDRTTMYF. The CDR3 DNA reads TGCGCCAGCAGCCAAGATAGAACTACGATGTATTTT. The V call is TRBV4-1, the J call TRBJ2-3; D remains unclear. From germline, CDR1 is MGHRA and CDR2 YSYEKL. The CDR3 loop spans 12 amino acids. V lost 0 bases and J 14 bases, leaving 12 bases between the germline ends.

The rearrangement links TRBV5-1 to TRBJ2-7; D is perhaps TRBD2 (6 bases). Germline CDR1 and CDR2: SGHRS and YFSETQ. The CDR3 is 15 residues long. V was shortened by 4 bases and J by 6 bases, with 20 bases between the two germline ends. The chain's CDR3 is CASSGDLGESSEQYF. CDR3 nucleotides: TGCGCCAGCAGCGGGGACTTGGGGGAATCTTCCGAGCAGTACTTC.

The CDR3, as DNA: TGTGCCAGCAGCGCCTACAGGGGAATGGAGACCCAGTACTTC. Amino acids: CASSAYRGMETQYF. The V and J genes are TRBV9 and TRBJ2-5, with 7 bases identical to TRBD1. Germline V gives CDR1 SGDLS, CDR2 YYNGEE. The CDR3 spans 14 residues. The junction had 7 bases not matched to a gene; V was cut back by 3 bases and J by 5 bases.

The CDR3, as DNA: TGTGCCAGCAGGAACGACGGACAAAACACCATATATTTT. This sequence encodes CASRNDGQNTIYF. J is TRBJ1-3 and V is TRBV2, with a possible D match to TRBD1 (5 bases). Trimming took off 6 bases at V and 6 bases at J, with 12 bases between the two ends. The germline V gene has CDR1 SNHLY and CDR2 FYNNEI. The CDR3 extends over 13 amino acids.

The CDR3: CASRQPGGGTEAFF. In DNA, the CDR3 is TGTGCCAGCAGGCAACCTGGGGGGGGCACTGAAGCTTTCTTT. This chain connects TRBV6-5 to TRBJ1-1; possibly TRBD1 for D (5 bases). CDR1 and CDR2 (germline): MNHEY, SVGAGI. The CDR3 consists of 14 residues. The germline V and J ends were trimmed by 6 bases and 4 bases, with 15 bases remaining between them.